This T cell receptor beta chain was identified during a study of T cell repertoires in cytomegalovirus infection. The study, taken as a whole, reports: What dominated the ex vivo response were HLA-C-restricted CMV-specific TCR beta clonotypes. Frequencies of public TCR beta families were cumulated, and this identified carriers of CMV plus the relevant HLA.

One entry per CDR3 protein, called by TCRdb with MiXCR from the reads. The sample gives approximately 110,000 distinct CDR3 sequences, more than 30% of which show up once; roughly 53% is in the top ten. About this clonotype itself: The antigen is not known.

The TCR sequence derives from a human donor in good health (CMV status not recorded). Some clones in this sample may be carry-over from other donors' samples. This material consisted of CD8+ T cells from cultured PBMCs, taken from culture after CMV antigen stimulation.

CDR3 nucleotides: TGTGCCAGCAGTTTTGGACGGTTCAATGAGCAGTTCTTC. This encodes CASSFGRFNEQFF. The gene calls are TRBV28 and TRBJ2-1; no definite D call. The CDR3 covers 13 residues. V was trimmed by 3 bases and J by 6 bases, leaving 9 bases between them. Per germline, CDR1 MDHEN and CDR2 SYDVKM.